Listed below are T cell receptor beta chains from one sample, sequenced in a study of cytomegalovirus exposure and HLA in healthy donors. The table came from immunoSEQ multiplex PCR; TCRdb's copy has only in-frame clones and leaves some out. Found here are more than 110,000 clones, 75% to 80% of them singletons; the top ten hold approximately 5%. The specimen sequenced was PBMCs. The receptors originated from a woman aged 45-60 years in good health and CMV-seronegative. CDR3s include the opening cysteine and the closing phenylalanine or tryptophan. A D gene is named only where the DNA matches it firmly. The size field is filled for only some rows; it gives once, few, many or a size class.

clone_size d_call j_call v_call cdr3_aa cdr3_nt
few TRBD1 TRBJ1-5 TRBV2 CASSPDRANQPQHF TGTGCCAGCAGTCCGGACAGGGCGAATCAGCCCCAGCATTTT
- - TRBJ1-5 TRBV6-1 CASSEWGVGQPQHF TGTGCCAGCAGTGAATGGGGGGTTGGTCAGCCCCAGCATTTT
- - TRBJ2-7 TRBV6-5 CASSYSGNHEQYF TGTGCCAGCAGTTACTCGGGCAATCACGAGCAGTACTTC
- TRBD2 TRBJ2-3 TRBV28 CASSLAGAHTDTQYF TGTGCCAGCAGTCTAGCGGGGGCTCACACAGATACGCAGTATTTT
- TRBD1 TRBJ2-7 TRBV7-2 CASSLDRGFREQYF TGTGCCAGCAGCTTGGACAGGGGATTTAGAGAGCAGTACTTC
few TRBD2 TRBJ2-3 TRBV11-2 CASSPSGGAGTQYF TGTGCCAGCAGCCCCAGCGGGGGAGCGGGTACGCAGTATTTT
few - TRBJ1-2 TRBV7-7 CASSERSGTKNYGYTF TGTGCTAGCAGCGAACGTTCCGGGACAAAAAACTATGGCTACACCTTC
- - TRBJ2-1 TRBV9 CASSTREYNEQFF TGTGCCAGCAGCACTCGAGAATACAATGAGCAGTTCTTC
- TRBD1 TRBJ2-1 TRBV25-1 CASRPGGYNEQFF TGTGCCAGCAGGCCAGGGGGCTACAATGAGCAGTTCTTC
- TRBD2 TRBJ2-5 TRBV11-2 CASSLRGAGLWETQYF TGTGCCAGCAGCTTACGAGGAGCGGGGCTGTGGGAGACCCAGTACTTC
few TRBD1 TRBJ2-7 TRBV29-1 CSVDRGGTGDVEYF TGCAGCGTTGATAGGGGTGGGACAGGGGATGTCGAGTACTTC
once TRBD2 TRBJ2-7 TRBV5-1 CASSLGLAGVYEQYF TGCGCCAGCAGCTTGGGTCTAGCGGGTGTCTACGAGCAGTACTTC
- - TRBJ1-2 TRBV4-3 CASSQDHPGPGGYTF TGCGCCAGCAGCCAAGATCATCCAGGGCCCGGTGGCTACACCTTC
- - TRBJ1-5 TRBV5-6 CASSLAGLTYNQPQHF TGTGCCAGCAGCTTGGCGGGACTGACTTACAATCAGCCCCAGCATTTT
- - TRBJ2-7 TRBV28 CASSSHRVEQYF TGTGCCAGCAGTTCCCACAGGGTCGAGCAGTACTTC
- TRBD1 TRBJ2-5 TRBV19 CASSPDREETQYF TGTGCCAGCTCCCCGGACAGGGAGGAGACCCAGTACTTC
- TRBD2 TRBJ2-7 TRBV6-1 CASSEWDSGVFSYEQYF TGTGCCAGCAGTGAATGGGATAGCGGGGTTTTCTCCTACGAGCAGTACTTC